The next 27 T cell receptor beta chains were all read from a single sample in a study of Ad26.COV2.S vaccination and SARS-CoV-2 variants (dated by TCRdb to the early 2020s). Library method: the immunoSEQ multiplex PCR assay. TCRdb re-hosts the immuneACCESS table, in-frame sequences only. Its copies lack some clones; in the studies checked, an unresolved V gene accounts for under half of them, and the cause for the rest is not known. Present in this sample are 350,000 to 400,000 clones, less than 90% of which were seen just once. The top ten clones comprise under 3.5% of the sample. The treatment or condition label corresponds to: some 19 received Ad26.COV2.S at low or high dose, single or two shots; 5 received placebo; per-sample allocation not given. Repertoires of vaccine and placebo recipients were sequenced from samples collected on day 63 after the first injection. The material was peripheral blood, obtained in a trial of Ad26.COV2.S vaccine versus placebo. Receptor source: a person aged 18-60 years who received the Ad26.COV2.S COVID-19 vaccine or a placebo.

A word on this clone: The sample contains more than one DNA sequence encoding this CDR3. CDR3 in DNA: TGTGCCAGCAGTTTCCGGTTTAACTATGGCTACACCTTC. Translation gives CASSFRFNYGYTF. This chain joins TRBV12-3 or TRBV12-4 and TRBJ1-2; D unresolved. The CDR3 extends over 13 amino acids. Trimming pared 3 bases from V and 1 base from J, leaving 6 bases between.

This clone occurred a few times. The chain recombines TRBV25-1 with TRBJ1-1; D gene ambiguous. V was trimmed by 3 bases and J by 4 bases, leaving 3 bases between them. Per the germline V gene, CDR1 is MGHDK and CDR2 is SYGVNS. This CDR3 is built from 11 residues. The CDR3: CASSESTEAFF. In DNA, the CDR3 is TGTGCCAGCAGTGAGTCCACTGAAGCTTTCTTT.

This rearrangement joins TRBV15 to TRBJ2-5, with D unresolved. Trimming left V 0 bases short and J 5 bases short, with 10 bases between. This CDR3 has 14 amino acids. Per the germline V gene, CDR1 is LNHNV and CDR2 is YYDKDF (reference sequence). This chain's CDR3 is CATSRDAGPETQYF. DNA of the CDR3: TGTGCCACCAGCAGAGACGCCGGCCCCGAGACCCAGTACTTC. Based on the CDR3 plus reference TRBV15 and TRBJ2-5, the full variable domain is DAMVIQNPRYQVTQFGKPVTLSCSQTLNHNVMYWYQQKSSQAPKLLFHYYDKDFNNEADTPDNFQSRRPNTSFCFLDIRSPGLGDTAMYLCATSRDAGPETQYFGPGTRLLVL.

This chain uses TRBV4-1 with TRBJ1-6, with D tentatively TRBD1 (6 bases). The V gene's germline CDR1 is MGHRA and CDR2 YSYEKL. This CDR3 is built from 15 residues. V dropped 3 bases and J dropped 6 bases, with 12 bases sitting between them. CDR3 in DNA: TGCGCCAGCAGCCAGCCCCAGGGGTTTAATTCACCCCTCCACTTT. Translating gives CASSQPQGFNSPLHF.

The J gene is TRBJ1-4, the V gene TRBV4-2; 8 bases align to TRBD1. V was pared by 0 bases and J by 7 bases, with 7 bases of the junction left unmatched. Germline CDR1 LGHNA, CDR2 YNFKEQ. The CDR3 sequence is 16 residues long. This CDR3 reads CASSQEGQGAGEKLFF. The CDR3 nucleotides read TGTGCCAGCAGCCAAGAAGGGCAGGGGGCAGGTGAAAAACTGTTTTTT.

This clone came up once. This sequence joins TRBV7-2 and TRBJ2-1; the D gene is possibly TRBD1 (6 bases). This CDR3 spans 14 amino acids. The V end was cut by 4 bases, the J end by 8 bases, with 15 bases between. CDR1 and CDR2 (germline): SGHTA, FQGNSA. CDR3: CASSSTGMVHEQFF. Written as DNA, the CDR3 is TGTGCCAGCAGCTCCACAGGGATGGTGCATGAGCAGTTCTTC.

This rearrangement joins TRBV7-2 to TRBJ2-3, with 9 positions matching TRBD1. The CDR3 has 16 amino acids. The ends lost 2 bases at V and 5 bases at J; junction bases unmatched: 8. The germline V gene has CDR1 SGHTA and CDR2 FQGNSA. The CDR3 DNA sequence: TGTGCCAGCAGCTTAAGTACAGGGGGCGGGCAAGATACGCAGTATTTT. Amino acid sequence: CASSLSTGGGQDTQYF.

The chain employs TRBV30 and TRBJ2-1; a weak D match, TRBD2 (6 bases). CDR3 size: 13 residues. V shed 4 bases and J shed 4 bases, with 11 bases lying between them. Germline values: CDR1 GTSNPN, CDR2 SVGIG (reference sequence). CDR3 sequence: CAWTTGTYNEQFF. The CDR3 DNA is TGTGCCTGGACCACCGGGACTTACAATGAGCAGTTCTTC.

This rearrangement joins TRBV23-1 to TRBJ2-7; D is undetermined. TRBV23-1 is identified as an open reading frame with a role that is uncertain. This CDR3 region has 17 residues. The V end lost 1 base, the J end lost 3 bases, and 19 bases lay between the germline ends. CDR3 in amino acids: CASSQLGTPHTYYEQYF. CDR3 nucleotide sequence: TGCGCCAGCAGTCAATTAGGCACACCTCATACCTACTACGAGCAGTACTTC.

This clone was found once. The chain links TRBV4-1 to TRBJ2-1; 7 bases are shared with TRBD1. The CDR3 loop spans 17 amino acids. Germline CDR1 reads MGHRA; CDR2 reads YSYEKL. Trimming at V came to 1 base and at J to 7 bases, leaving 13 bases not matched to a gene. The CDR3 loop reads CASSQVMGQTGLNEQFF. CDR3 bases: TGCGCCAGCAGCCAAGTTATGGGCCAGACAGGGCTTAATGAGCAGTTCTTC.

V gene TRBV2 combines with J gene TRBJ1-2, with D possibly TRBD1 on 5 matching bases. Germline CDR1 reads SNHLY; CDR2 reads FYNNEI. V lost 2 bases and J lost 4, with 14 bases in between. This CDR3 spans 15 amino acids. The CDR3 bases are TGTGCCAGCAGTGAAAATACGGGACGCTCCTATGGCTACACCTTC. This codes for CASSENTGRSYGYTF.

V is TRBV11-2 and J is TRBJ2-7; 9 nucleotides line up with TRBD2. Trimming cost V 7 bases and J 6 bases; bases outside gene matches: 16. CDR1 and CDR2 (germline): SGHAT, FQNNGV. The length of the CDR3 is 16 residues. CDR3 DNA sequence: TGTGCCAGCACCCTAGAGACAGGCGGGGGGGCCCTCGAGCAGTACTTC. It codes for CASTLETGGGALEQYF.

V gene TRBV18 combines with J gene TRBJ2-1; D possibly corresponds to TRBD2 (6 bases). V lost 3 bases to trimming and J lost 6 bases, with 21 bases between them. Germline V lookup: CDR1 KGHSH, CDR2 LQKENI. This CDR3 is built from 17 residues. The CDR3 bases are TGTGCCAGCTCACCCCAGAGGCGGGGCTTGACCTCCAATGAGCAGTTCTTC. Encoded protein: CASSPQRRGLTSNEQFF.

The chain combines TRBV15 with TRBJ2-5, with 9 bases that match TRBD2. The CDR3 totals 18 residues. With V trimmed by 1 base and J by 5 bases, 14 bases remained unmatched. Germline V lookup: CDR1 LNHNV, CDR2 YYDKDF (reference sequence). CDR3 amino acids: CATSRVPSLRGGRETQYF. The CDR3 DNA follows: TGTGCCACCAGCAGAGTCCCCTCTTTGCGGGGGGGGCGGGAGACCCAGTACTTC. Full variable domain (outside the CDR3, taken from reference TRBV15 and TRBJ2-5): DAMVIQNPRYQVTQFGKPVTLSCSQTLNHNVMYWYQQKSSQAPKLLFHYYDKDFNNEADTPDNFQSRRPNTSFCFLDIRSPGLGDTAMYLCATSRVPSLRGGRETQYFGPGTRLLVL.

The rearrangement uses TRBV27 and TRBJ2-3; either TRBD1 or TRBD2 may fit D (5 bases each). The length of the CDR3 is 16 residues. Trimming shortened V by 2 bases and J by 2 bases, and 14 bases separated the two germline ends. CDR1 is MNHEY and CDR2 is SMNVEV in the germline V gene (reference sequence). The CDR3 reads CASSLKAPGTTDTQYF. The CDR3 DNA is TGTGCCAGCAGTTTAAAGGCCCCGGGGACCACAGATACGCAGTATTTT.

The chain joins TRBV7-2 to TRBJ2-5, with 8 bases that match TRBD2. The CDR3 is 14 amino acids. J gave up 1 base and V 5 bases, and 3 bases lay outside the gene matches. Per germline, CDR1 SGHTA and CDR2 FQGNSA. CDR3 protein: CASSITSGQETQYF. The CDR3 DNA follows: TGTGCCAGCAGCATAACTAGCGGCCAAGAGACCCAGTACTTC.

The rearrangement links TRBV18 to TRBJ2-2, with a tentative D call TRBD1 (6 bases). CDR3 length equals 16 residues. Trimming took off 0 bases at V and 8 bases at J, with 16 bases between the two ends. CDR1 and CDR2 from the germline V gene are KGHSH and LQKENI. The CDR3 region has the DNA TGTGCCAGCTCACCACCCGTCGGGGTGGGGGCTGGGGAGCTGTTTTTT. It yields the protein CASSPPVGVGAGELFF.

This clone was recorded only once. J is TRBJ1-6 and V is TRBV27; D not certain. Trimming pared 2 bases from V and 3 bases from J, leaving 5 bases between. The CDR3 loop spans 14 amino acids. CDR1 and CDR2 (germline): MNHEY, SMNVEV (reference sequence). CDR3 loop: CASSLTVYNSPLHF. The CDR3 DNA sequence: TGTGCCAGCAGTTTAACAGTCTATAATTCACCCCTCCACTTT.

The chain has TRBV6-6 and TRBJ1-5; 11 nucleotides agree with TRBD1. Germline V gene sequence: CDR1 MNHNY, CDR2 SVGAGI (reference sequence). This CDR3 is 14 amino acids long. V trimming: 6 bases; J trimming: 6 bases; junction bases outside the gene matches: 4. Here the CDR3 reads CASSFGQGAQPQHF. The CDR3 nucleotides read TGTGCCAGCAGCTTTGGACAGGGGGCTCAGCCCCAGCATTTT.

The V and J genes are TRBV7-2 and TRBJ2-5; D is possibly TRBD1 (6 bases). The germline gives CDR1 SGHTA, CDR2 FQGNSA. CDR3 size: 13 residues. V lost 5 bases to trimming and J lost 9 bases, with 16 bases between them. Here the CDR3 DNA reads TGTGCCAGCAGCGTCGAGCCCGCAGGGGCCCAGTACTTC. Translating it yields CASSVEPAGAQYF.

The chain uses TRBV14 and TRBJ2-1; no reliable D call. This CDR3 region has 15 residues. Germline CDR1 and CDR2: SGHDN and FVKESK. V was trimmed by 0 bases and J by 4 bases, leaving 10 bases between them. Here the CDR3 DNA reads TGTGCCAGCAGCCAAGACCAGGAGTCTTACAATGAGCAGTTCTTC. This encodes CASSQDQESYNEQFF. Looking up the rest from reference TRBV14 and TRBJ2-1 gives the full variable domain: EAGVTQFPSHSVIEKGQTVTLRCDPISGHDNLYWYRRVMGKEIKFLLHFVKESKQDESGMPNNRFLAERTGGTYSTLKVQPAELEDSGVYFCASSQDQESYNEQFFGPGTRLTVL.

V is TRBV9 and J is TRBJ1-5; 10 bases align to TRBD1. The CDR3 contains 15 residues. CDR1 SGDLS and CDR2 YYNGEE come from the germline V gene. V lost 0 bases and J lost 5; bases outside the gene matches: 2. Here the CDR3 DNA reads TGTGCCAGCAGCGTAGGACAGGGGGCGGATCAGCCCCAGCATTTT. It translates to CASSVGQGADQPQHF.

The genes are TRBV28 and TRBJ1-1; TRBD1 aligns across 9 bases. CDR1 and CDR2 (germline): MDHEN, SYDVKM. V gave up 5 bases and J gave up 5 bases; unmatched junction bases: 9. The CDR3 sequence is 15 residues long. CDR3 nucleotides: TGTGCCAGCAGTGTGAACAGGGGGCCAGGGACTGAAGCTTTCTTT. Translation: CASSVNRGPGTEAFF.

This clone came up a few times. The chain uses TRBV5-6 and TRBJ2-2; the D is unclear. CDR1 and CDR2 (germline): SGHDT, YYEEEE. The CDR3 has 13 residues. Trimming stripped 5 bases from V and 5 bases from J, with 10 bases between. The CDR3 bases are TGTGCCAGCAGTGGCAGCTGGACCGGGGAGCTGTTTTTT. Encoded protein: CASSGSWTGELFF.

This chain connects TRBV3-1 (or the pseudogene TRBV3-2) to TRBJ1-6; D may be TRBD1 (5 bases). Trimming left V 1 base short and J 9 bases short, with 13 bases between. CDR1 is LGHDT, CDR2 YNNKEL, per germline (reference sequence). The CDR3 is 15 residues long. CDR3 nucleotide sequence: TGTGCCAGCAGCCAAGTAGCCGGGGGTGGTTCACCCCTCCACTTT. Protein product: CASSQVAGGGSPLHF.

This chain uses TRBV7-6 with TRBJ2-7, with D tentatively TRBD1 (5 bases). Germline CDR1 is SGHVS and CDR2 is FNYEAQ. With 5 bases removed from V and 3 bases from J, the gap between germline ends came to 11 bases. CDR3 size: 13 residues. This CDR3 reads CASSRLDSYEQYF. CDR3 coding DNA: TGTGCCAGCAGCCGACTCGACAGCTACGAGCAGTACTTC.

This clone was observed a few times. Here the CDR3 DNA reads TGTGCCAGCAGTGAAGGGCCGACGGGTCCCTACGAGCAGTACTTC. Amino acid sequence: CASSEGPTGPYEQYF. V gene TRBV6-1 combines with J gene TRBJ2-7; D is undetermined. V lost 1 base, J lost 2 bases, and 12 bases lay in between. The CDR3 has 15 amino acids. Germline loops: CDR1 MNHNS, CDR2 SASEGT.